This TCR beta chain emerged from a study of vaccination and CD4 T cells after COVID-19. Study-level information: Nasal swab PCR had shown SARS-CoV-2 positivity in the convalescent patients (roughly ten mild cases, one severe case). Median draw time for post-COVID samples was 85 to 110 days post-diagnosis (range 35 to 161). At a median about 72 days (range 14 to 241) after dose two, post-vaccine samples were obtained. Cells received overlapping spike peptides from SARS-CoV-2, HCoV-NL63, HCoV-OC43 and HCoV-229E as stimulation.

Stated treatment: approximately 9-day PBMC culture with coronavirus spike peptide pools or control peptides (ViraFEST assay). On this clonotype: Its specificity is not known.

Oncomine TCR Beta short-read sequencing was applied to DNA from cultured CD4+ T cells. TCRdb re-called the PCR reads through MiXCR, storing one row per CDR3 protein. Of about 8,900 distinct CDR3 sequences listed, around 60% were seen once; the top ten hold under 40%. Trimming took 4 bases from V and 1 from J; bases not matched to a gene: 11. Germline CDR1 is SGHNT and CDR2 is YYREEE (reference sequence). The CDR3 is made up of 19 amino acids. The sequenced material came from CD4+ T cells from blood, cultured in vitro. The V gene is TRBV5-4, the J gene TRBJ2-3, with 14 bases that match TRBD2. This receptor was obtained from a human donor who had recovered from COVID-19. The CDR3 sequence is CASSRGGTSGGQRTDTQYF. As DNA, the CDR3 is TGTGCCAGCAGCCGAGGGGGGACTAGCGGGGGCCAACGCACAGATACGCAGTATTTT.